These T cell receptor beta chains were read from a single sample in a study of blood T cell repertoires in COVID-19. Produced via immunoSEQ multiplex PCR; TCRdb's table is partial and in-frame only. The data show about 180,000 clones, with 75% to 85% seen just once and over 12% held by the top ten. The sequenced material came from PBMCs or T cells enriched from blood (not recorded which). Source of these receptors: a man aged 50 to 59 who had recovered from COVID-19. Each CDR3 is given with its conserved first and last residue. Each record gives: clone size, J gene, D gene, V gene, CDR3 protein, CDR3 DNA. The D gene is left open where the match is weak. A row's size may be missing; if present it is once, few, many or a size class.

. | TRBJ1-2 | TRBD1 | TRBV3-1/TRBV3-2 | CASSQTGDTANYGYTF | TGTGCCAGCAGCCAAACAGGGGACACCGCTAACTATGGCTACACCTTC
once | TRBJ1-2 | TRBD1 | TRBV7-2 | CASSITGVRGYTF | TGTGCCAGCAGCATCACAGGGGTTCGTGGCTACACCTTC
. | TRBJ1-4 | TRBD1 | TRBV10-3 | CAISDLGTGGEKLFF | TGTGCCATCAGTGATTTAGGGACAGGGGGTGAAAAACTGTTTTTT
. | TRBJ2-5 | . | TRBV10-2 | CASRPVGLQETQYF | TGCGCCAGCAGACCCGTGGGACTTCAAGAGACCCAGTACTTC
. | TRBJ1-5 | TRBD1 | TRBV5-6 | CASSLRQGVLQPQHF | TGTGCCAGCAGCTTGAGGCAGGGGGTTTTGCAGCCCCAGCATTTT
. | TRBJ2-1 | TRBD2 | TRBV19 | CASSIRERGGAEQFF | TGTGCCAGTAGTATCCGGGAGCGGGGGGGCGCTGAGCAGTTCTTC
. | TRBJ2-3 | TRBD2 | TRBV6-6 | CASSPGWTSRAVTSTDTQYF | TGTGCCAGCAGTCCCGGATGGACTAGCCGAGCTGTAACTAGCACAGATACGCAGTATTTT
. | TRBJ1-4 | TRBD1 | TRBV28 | CASSPDRVGEKLFF | TGTGCCAGCAGCCCGGACAGGGTCGGTGAAAAACTGTTTTTT
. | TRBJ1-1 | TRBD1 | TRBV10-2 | CASMSGTGIAEAFF | TGCGCCAGCATGTCGGGGACAGGGATAGCTGAAGCTTTCTTT
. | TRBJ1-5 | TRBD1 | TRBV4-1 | CASSQTGQPNQPQHF | TGCGCCAGCAGCCAAACGGGACAGCCGAATCAGCCCCAGCATTTT
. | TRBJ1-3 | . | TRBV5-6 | CASSLGRVVGNTIYF | TGTGCCAGCAGCTTGGGCCGGGTTGTTGGAAACACCATATATTTT
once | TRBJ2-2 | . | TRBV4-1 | CASSQVYRVSGELFF | TGCGCCAGCAGCCAAGTATACAGGGTATCGGGGGAGCTGTTTTTT
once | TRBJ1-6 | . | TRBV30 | CAWRQGRFWNSPLHF | TGTGCCTGGAGACAGGGTCGGTTTTGGAATTCACCCCTCCACTTT
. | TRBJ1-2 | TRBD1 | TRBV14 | CASSPSGGAGGYTF | TGTGCCAGCAGCCCTTCAGGGGGCGCAGGTGGCTACACCTTC
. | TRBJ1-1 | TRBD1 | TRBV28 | CASSLYGTGSMGEAFF | TGTGCCAGCAGTTTATACGGGACAGGGTCTATGGGTGAAGCTTTCTTT
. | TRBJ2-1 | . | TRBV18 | CASSPQPVDEQFF | TGTGCCAGCTCACCTCAACCGGTCGATGAGCAGTTCTTC
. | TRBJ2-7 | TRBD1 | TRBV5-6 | CASSRDSPYEQYF | TGTGCCAGCAGCCGGGACAGCCCCTACGAGCAGTACTTC
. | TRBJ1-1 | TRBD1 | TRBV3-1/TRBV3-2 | CASTPTGFFTEAFF | TGTGCCAGCACCCCGACAGGGTTTTTCACTGAAGCTTTCTTT
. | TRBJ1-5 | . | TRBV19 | CASSILSLGTSNQPQHF | TGTGCCAGTAGTATTTTATCCCTCGGGACAAGCAATCAGCCCCAGCATTTT
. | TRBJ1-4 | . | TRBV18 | CASSQHPVPNEKLFF | TGTGCCAGCTCACAACATCCTGTACCTAATGAAAAACTGTTTTTT
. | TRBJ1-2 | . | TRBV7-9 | CASSPRRRGNNYGYTF | TGTGCCAGCAGCCCCCGAAGGAGAGGAAATAACTATGGCTACACCTTC
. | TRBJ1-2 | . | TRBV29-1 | CSVVADYGYTF | TGCAGCGTTGTGGCAGACTATGGCTACACCTTC
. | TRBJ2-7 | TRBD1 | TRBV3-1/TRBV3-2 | CASSRRTGYEQYF | TGTGCCAGCAGCCGGAGGACAGGGTACGAGCAGTACTTC